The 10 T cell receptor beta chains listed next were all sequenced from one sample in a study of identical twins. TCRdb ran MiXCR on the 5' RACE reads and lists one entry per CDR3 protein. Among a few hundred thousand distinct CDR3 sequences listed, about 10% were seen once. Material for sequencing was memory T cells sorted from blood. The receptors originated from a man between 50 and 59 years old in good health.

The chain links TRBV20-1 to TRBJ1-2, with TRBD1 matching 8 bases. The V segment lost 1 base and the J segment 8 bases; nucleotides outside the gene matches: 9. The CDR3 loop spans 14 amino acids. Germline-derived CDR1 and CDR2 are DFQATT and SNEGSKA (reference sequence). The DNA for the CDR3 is TGCAGTGCTAGAGCCGTCAGGGGGCAAGAAGGCTACACCTTC. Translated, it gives CSARAVRGQEGYTF.

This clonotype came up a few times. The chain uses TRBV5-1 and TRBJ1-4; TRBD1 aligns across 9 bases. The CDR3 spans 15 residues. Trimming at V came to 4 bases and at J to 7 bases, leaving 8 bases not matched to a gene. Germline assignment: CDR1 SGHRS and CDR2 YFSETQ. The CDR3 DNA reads TGCGCCAGCAGCGCCGGACAGGGGATTTTTGAAAAACTGTTTTTT. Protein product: CASSAGQGIFEKLFF.

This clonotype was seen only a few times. The CDR3 coding sequence is TGTGCCAGCAATTCGGGACATCCCTACGAGCAGTACTTC. Translation gives CASNSGHPYEQYF. This chain connects TRBV6-5 to TRBJ2-7; D is possibly TRBD1 (6 bases). The V and J ends lost 7 bases and 2 bases respectively, with 12 bases between them. The germline gives CDR1 MNHEY, CDR2 SVGAGI. This CDR3 comprises 13 residues.

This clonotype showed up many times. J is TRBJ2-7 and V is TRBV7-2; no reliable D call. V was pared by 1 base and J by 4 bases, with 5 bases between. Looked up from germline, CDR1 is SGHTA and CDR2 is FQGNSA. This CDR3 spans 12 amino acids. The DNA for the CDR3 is TGTGCCAGCAGCTTAGTTGGATACGAGCAGTACTTC. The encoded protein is CASSLVGYEQYF.

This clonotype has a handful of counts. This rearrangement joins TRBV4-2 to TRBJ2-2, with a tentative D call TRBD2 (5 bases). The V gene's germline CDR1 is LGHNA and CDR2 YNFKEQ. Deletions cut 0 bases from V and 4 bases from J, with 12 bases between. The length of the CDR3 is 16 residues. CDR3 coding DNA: TGTGCCAGCAGCCAAGATCGGCTGGCGGGCACCGGGGAGCTGTTTTTT. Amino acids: CASSQDRLAGTGELFF.

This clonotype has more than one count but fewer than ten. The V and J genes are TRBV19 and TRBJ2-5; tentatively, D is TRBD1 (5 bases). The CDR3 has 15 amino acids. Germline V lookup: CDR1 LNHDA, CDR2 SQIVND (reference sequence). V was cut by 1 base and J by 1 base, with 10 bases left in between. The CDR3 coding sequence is TGTGCCAGTAGTATAGGAGTAGGGGCCCAAGAGACCCAGTACTTC. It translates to CASSIGVGAQETQYF.

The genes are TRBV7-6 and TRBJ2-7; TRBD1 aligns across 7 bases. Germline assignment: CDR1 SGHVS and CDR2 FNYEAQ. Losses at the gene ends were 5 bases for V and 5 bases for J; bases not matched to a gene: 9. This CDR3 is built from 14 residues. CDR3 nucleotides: TGTGCCAGCAGCCCCGGGACAGCCAGTGACGAGCAGTACTTC. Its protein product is CASSPGTASDEQYF.

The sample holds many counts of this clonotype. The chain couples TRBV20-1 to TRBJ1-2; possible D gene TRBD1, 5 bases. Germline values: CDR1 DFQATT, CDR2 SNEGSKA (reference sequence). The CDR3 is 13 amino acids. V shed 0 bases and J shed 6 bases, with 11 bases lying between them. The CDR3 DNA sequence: TGCAGTGCTAGAGATAGGGGTTTGAATGGCTACACCTTC. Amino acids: CSARDRGLNGYTF.

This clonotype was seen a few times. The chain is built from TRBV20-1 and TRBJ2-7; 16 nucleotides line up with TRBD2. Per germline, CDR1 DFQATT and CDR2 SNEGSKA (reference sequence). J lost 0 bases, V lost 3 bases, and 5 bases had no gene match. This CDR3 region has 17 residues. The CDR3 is CSARGLAGGPSSYEQYF. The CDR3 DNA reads TGCAGTGCTAGGGGACTAGCGGGGGGGCCCAGCTCCTACGAGCAGTACTTC.

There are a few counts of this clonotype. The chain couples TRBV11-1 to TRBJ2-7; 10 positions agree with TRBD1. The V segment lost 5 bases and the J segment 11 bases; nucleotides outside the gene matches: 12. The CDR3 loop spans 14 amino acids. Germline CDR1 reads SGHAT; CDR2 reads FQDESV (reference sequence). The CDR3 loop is CASSILGGQGSEYF. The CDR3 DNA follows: TGTGCCAGCAGCATTCTCGGGGGACAGGGGTCGGAGTACTTC.